This T cell receptor (beta chain) emerged from a study of cytomegalovirus exposure and HLA in healthy donors (dated by TCRdb to about 2017). Background on the whole study: An earlier analysis of roughly 500 of the donors reported over 250 Gb of sequence data and 117 million unique TCR beta sequences obtained from around 180 million T cells. An early release covering around 630 HLA-typed donors comprised approximately 290 gigabases of sequencing data and 65 million to 100 million unique TCR sequences. Of the 300 to 500 genotyped donors, 65% to 90% were placed in the genetic ancestry cluster associated with self-reported Caucasian donors. The study was designed to test whether signatures of past pathogen exposure could be identified by cataloging public T cell receptors. The T cell repertoires of 666 subjects were profiled by immunosequencing and related to cytomegalovirus serostatus. Besides the first cohort of 550 to 750 subjects, a separate validation cohort made up of 120 different subjects was used. To predict cytomegalovirus infection status, the study combined high-throughput TCR immunosequencing, statistical association of individual TCRs with disease status, and machine learning. In a later analysis, previously published TCR beta repertoires from hundreds of donors were re-analyzed and high-resolution HLA genotyping was added so that TCR occurrence patterns could be studied. The later analysis used no new phenotypic data to find candidate immune exposures, relying instead on TCR beta sequences and their occurrence across donors. In an earlier analysis of 500 to 650 of the donors, high-throughput TCR beta sequencing was used to judge whether each TCR beta V gene segment behaved as functional or pseudogenic. Alongside the repertoire data, information on donor age, sex, ethnicity and CMV serostatus was compiled. Genome-wide SNP genotypes for about 65% of the 666 donors were used in a later genetic analysis, which treated that subset as a discovery cohort. All discovery cohort repertoires had been generated on a single sequencing platform. Class I and class II HLA loci were covered by the typing at four-digit resolution. Typing coverage varied by locus: about 629-640 donors for A, B, C, DRB1 and DQB1; under 550 for DQA1; about 570 for DPA1; around 490 for DPB1. Because of strong linkage in the cohort, roughly five DR-DQ haplotypes were treated as single units for association and clustering. Among some 400 genotyped donors of the cohort, an average of around 240,000 unique TCR beta nucleotide sequences was sequenced per donor, of which 15% to 20% were non-productive. Points the paper makes about the study in general: Because HLA typing was unavailable for some donors at each locus, only the typed subset was used in association tests. Presence/absence analyses assumed roughly uniform sequencing depth across donors, an assumption that may not hold. V-gene and J-gene trimming of TCR beta chains was associated with a missense DCLRE1C variant in a later genetic analysis, and the association was replicated in an independent cohort. This cohort had only TCR beta chains sequenced, and the lack of alpha or paired-chain data limited which features could be detected. In vitro tests confirmed that a few of the cytomegalovirus-associated TCR beta chains recognize cytomegalovirus antigens. Immune exposure information for the cohort was limited to CMV serostatus. Most TCR sequences were observed very rarely across donors, whereas some public TCRs were present in many individuals. In a later analysis, HLA-associated TCR beta chains were found to be more clonally expanded and to have lower generation probabilities than equally common non-associated chains. The study gave a list of 150 to 200 TCR beta chains associated with cytomegalovirus. Strong co-occurrence of HLA alleles, especially DR and DQ, made assigning TCR associations to individual alleles difficult. A further reported finding was that TCR beta sequences accurately predicted the HLA-A and HLA-B alleles for most subjects in the first cohort. It was suggested by the authors that the approach could potentially be generalized to other disease states and immunological phenotypes. Correlated functional status among segregating V segments might reflect linkage disequilibrium, but an unknown experimental factor could not be ruled out. A cluster of highly shared sequence variants was judged likely to represent a technical artifact of the sequencing pipeline. Specific HLA alleles were associated with roughly 17,000 TCR beta sequences at a false discovery rate of 0.05 in a later analysis. The earlier analysis of a few hundred of the donors excluded roughly 16 rarely observed V segments, including chromosome 9 orphons, because counts were too low. In a later genetic analysis, fewer N-insertions in productive TCRs were reported among donors in an Asian-associated ancestry cluster than the approximately 630-donor mean. In a later analysis, several top co-occurrence clusters were reported to appear linked to parvovirus B19, influenza, CMV and Epstein-Barr virus. Most CMV-associated TCR beta chains appeared to be HLA-restricted in a later analysis, and the HLA associations seemed to be driven largely by CMV exposure. A later analysis found that TCR association rates varied across HLA loci, with DRB1 alleles showing the most associated TCRs and HLA-C alleles the fewest. The 87-base-pair reads could not distinguish some IMGT-functional V segments, including TRBV6-2 and TRBV6-3, so those segments were excluded. In an earlier analysis of 587 of the donors, most TCR beta V segments appeared in productive rearrangements about 90% or about 30% of the time, broadly matching IMGT annotations. The classifier was reported to diagnose cytomegalovirus status with high specificity and sensitivity in both the original and validation cohorts.

In total, around 600 healthy bone marrow donors made up the cohort. All cohort members were sampled while nominally healthy, although unrecorded immune exposures were likely present. The donor was CMV seropositive and was included in the group of around 300 seropositive cohort members. A peripheral blood sample was provided by each donor, and peripheral blood mononuclear cells were used for TCR beta sequencing. Genomic DNA extraction from the blood cell samples was performed with the Qiagen DNeasy Blood Extraction Kit. Libraries were prepared through the immunoSEQ multiplex PCR assay. The multiplex PCR relied on a mix of 60 forward primers for TCR Vbeta segments and 13 reverse primers for TCR Jbeta segments. Amplification of the CDR3 region of rearranged TCR beta genes was performed with a multiplex PCR assay on genomic DNA. The amplified TCR beta libraries were sequenced on the Illumina HiSeq System as 87-base-pair reads. In the paper's pipeline: Across the 700 or so repertoires, a later analysis counted some 80 million unique TCR beta chains, 9.5 million to 12 million of which were shared by at least two donors. Raw reads were error-corrected and collapsed into unique sequences with a nearest-neighbor algorithm that merged closely related sequences to remove PCR and sequencing errors. To assign V, D and J gene segments, CDR3 sequences were aligned to IMGT reference sequences. For a sequence to be retained, at least a six-nucleotide match to both a V gene segment and a J gene segment was required. A rearrangement was called productive if the CDR3 had no stop codons and remained in frame with V and J, and every other rearrangement was called non-productive. CDR3 was defined by IMGT convention, running from the second conserved V-encoded cysteine to the conserved J-encoded phenylalanine. The earlier analysis of some 580 of the donors excluded any sequence lacking an unambiguous match to a single V gene segment. An earlier analysis of 500 to 700 of the donors classified V segments as functional when productive rearrangements were above 56.7% and as segregating when the standard deviation between donors was above 5%. A statistical classification framework was built for diagnosing cytomegalovirus status from the catalog of TCR beta chain sequences. V and J gene assignment, in a later analysis, came from comparing TCR nucleotide sequences with IMGT/GENE-DB human TR gene sequences. A later analysis assigned CDR3 sequences and most-parsimonious VDJ recombination scenarios with the TCRdist pipeline. In a later analysis, each TCR beta chain was defined by its CDR3 amino acid sequence together with its V-gene family, and reads without a unique V-gene family were excluded. A later analysis removed roughly 590 highly shared, low-generation-probability nucleotide sequences to deal with suspected cross-contamination and a sequencing artifact. For each public chain, a later analysis derived a clonal expansion index from normalized ranks of inferred template counts within each repertoire. Generation probabilities in a later analysis came from a VDJ recombination model fitted to out-of-frame rearrangements, and those results were checked against IGoR. In a later analysis, TCR-TCR, TCR-HLA and TCR-CMV co-occurrence was scored with hypergeometric tests, and a repertoire-size bias correction was applied to TCR pairs. A later analysis estimated false discovery rates by permuting HLA or CMV assignments 20 times. A later analysis grouped co-occurring TCRs with DBSCAN, adding TCRdist sequence similarity when clustering within HLA-allele-positive subsets. For co-occurrence clustering, repertoires with fewer than 30,000 or more than 120,000 public chains were excluded, along with roughly five repertoires with anomalous nucleotide sharing. Imported from immuneACCESS, the table was reduced by TCRdb to in-frame sequences with V and J called. These copies leave out some clones; in studies compared against another copy, an unresolved V gene accounts for under half, and the cause of the remainder is not known. Clone size and the V and J calls come from that table; the DNA yielded D and trimming. Present in this sample are 55,000 to 80,000 clones, approximately 70% of which were seen just once. Of the sample, less than 25% is held by the ten largest clones.

From its cysteine to its phenylalanine, the CDR3 spans 17 amino acids. Kept here is only the CDR3 DNA, which spans 51 bases and is read in frame from base 1. V lost 0 bases and J lost 2 bases, and the count of bases not matched to a germline gene is 5. CDR1 and CDR2 were assigned from the germline V gene as SGHVS and FNYEAQ. This clone was seen a single time. There is no known antigen for this receptor. The record has no base qualities; no much larger clone is one base away. The receptor was derived from a middle-aged man in good health and CMV-seropositive. Input material: PBMCs. This chain joins TRBV7-6 to TRBJ2-1; 9 central bases correspond to TRBD2. The DNA sequence is TGTGCCAGCAGCTTAGCGTGGCGGGGGGGCGCCTACAATGAGCAGTTCTTC. Translated, this gives CASSLAWRGGAYNEQFF.